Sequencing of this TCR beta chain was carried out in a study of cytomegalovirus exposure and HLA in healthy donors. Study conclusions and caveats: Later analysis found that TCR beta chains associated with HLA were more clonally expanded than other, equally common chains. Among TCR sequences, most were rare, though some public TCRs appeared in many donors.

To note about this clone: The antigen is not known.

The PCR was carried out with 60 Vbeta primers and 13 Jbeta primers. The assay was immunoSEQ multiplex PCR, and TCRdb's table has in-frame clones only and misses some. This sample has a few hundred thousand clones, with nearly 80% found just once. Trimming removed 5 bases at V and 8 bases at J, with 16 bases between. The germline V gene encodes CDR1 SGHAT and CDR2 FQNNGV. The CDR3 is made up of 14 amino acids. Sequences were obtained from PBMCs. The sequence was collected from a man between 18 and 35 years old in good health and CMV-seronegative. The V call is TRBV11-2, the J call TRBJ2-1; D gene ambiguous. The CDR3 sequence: CASSPQDSSDEQFF. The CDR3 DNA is TGTGCCAGCAGCCCGCAGGATAGTTCTGATGAGCAGTTCTTC.